The following is a T cell receptor (beta chain) sequence with its context. This clone was seen a few times. Its antigen is not yet known. Within one base of it there is no much larger clone, and no base qualities were kept. In the germline V gene (reference sequence), CDR1 corresponds to GTSNPN and CDR2 to SVGIG. V and J lose 3 bases and 6 bases, and a span of 17 bases separates them. Measured from the cysteine to the phenylalanine, the CDR3 is 14 residues long. Only the CDR3 part of the read is kept: 42 bases, read in frame from the first base. Each donor gave one peripheral blood draw, averaging roughly 120 mL, which was collected into heparinised tubes. Naive, central memory, regulatory and stem cell-like memory CD4+ T cells were sorted on a BD FACSAria II using a panel including CD45RO, CCR7, CD25, CD127, CD95 and CD27. Every sorted population had a purity above 95%. PBMCs were isolated right away by Lymphoprep density gradient centrifugation and were stained directly, without culture. So that batch effects would be minimized, each experiment stained and sorted samples in pairs, pairing one healthy donor with one patient.

This specimen comes from a study of beta chain features in type 1 diabetes listed by TCRdb under 2018. General notes on the study: No differences in mean age, gender distribution, total cell number or subset yield were found between patients and healthy donors. In the study, TCRB repertoires of sorted circulating CD4+ T cell subsets from recently diagnosed type 1 diabetes patients were compared with those of matched healthy donors. Naive and central memory subsets were obtained from all 30 or so donors, but regulatory and stem cell-like memory subsets were isolated from only 8 patients and 8 healthy donors. A total of around 110,000,000 sorted cells were examined across all samples, and a strong correlation was observed between cell number per subset and RNA yield. Overall study results and their limits: Because the HLA sub-analyses included only small numbers of individuals, any influence of HLA type on TCRB rearrangement was left unresolved. Because cDNA rather than genomic DNA was sequenced, highly expressing activated cells could have been over-represented, although no difference in activation and CD3 levels was found between groups. Fewer insertions and more nucleotide deletions at VDJ recombination sites were observed in patients with type 1 diabetes, implying thymic rearrangement abnormalities. PCR might favor shorter templates, but patient and control samples were amplified and corrected together, so any skew would affect both groups equally. The naive, central memory and regulatory TCRB repertoires appeared to resemble one another more closely among patients than among healthy donors. Type 1 diabetes patients showed a moderate but significant shortening of TCRB CDR3 length in all four CD4+ subsets.

The High Capacity cDNA Reverse Transcription Kit was used to reverse transcribe all of the isolated RNA, meaning that expressed TCRB transcripts were what got sequenced. Naive, central memory and regulatory T cell samples underwent deep immunoSEQ sequencing, averaging approximately 3.5 million total reads per sample. After sorted cells were lysed in RLT buffer, RNA was extracted with DNase-treated RNeasy Micro or Mini kits, with the choice depending on cell number. To prevent cross-contamination, every cell subset was processed on its own, while patient and healthy donor samples were processed together. TCRB sequences were amplified from cDNA with the immunoSEQ multiplex PCR, producing 87-bp fragments spanning the CDR3 region. Sequencing of the amplicons was done on the Illumina HiSeq platform. As for how the authors treated the data: PCR bias was computationally corrected using synthetic template baselines, reads within Hamming distance 2 were collapsed, and singletons that could not be merged were discarded. By aligning reads against IMGT, V, D and J genes, CDR3 length, and insertions or deletions at six rearrangement sites were assigned. Within each subset, clonotype counts were normalized to sorted cell number, and only after that were true diversity and Gini coefficients computed with the tcR R package. The overlap coefficient, calculated on TCRB nucleotide sequences, was used to quantify repertoire sharing. Out-of-frame TCRB sequences from naive cells were analyzed as a proxy for the pre-selection repertoire. The immuneACCESS repertoire file appears here via TCRdb, limited to in-frame rearrangements. These files lack a portion of the clones; in checked studies, under half of the deficit traces to unresolved V genes, and the cause of the others is not known. V, J and clone size were drawn from that table, and D and trimming were deduced from the DNA. The table for this sample lists hundreds of thousands of clones; about 14% of them were counted only once. Just under 0.04% of the sample goes to the ten largest clones.

Sequenced material: naive CD4+ T cells from blood. Interpreted using the paper, the cell subset or site label stands for: true naive CD4+ T cells. This TCR was recovered from a man younger than 35 with type 1 diabetes. The V and J genes are TRBV30 and TRBJ1-1, and the D gene may be TRBD1, 6 bases matching. The CDR3 here reads CAWSPLTGYAEAFF. The DNA is as follows: TGTGCCTGGAGCCCCCTCACAGGGTACGCTGAAGCTTTCTTT.